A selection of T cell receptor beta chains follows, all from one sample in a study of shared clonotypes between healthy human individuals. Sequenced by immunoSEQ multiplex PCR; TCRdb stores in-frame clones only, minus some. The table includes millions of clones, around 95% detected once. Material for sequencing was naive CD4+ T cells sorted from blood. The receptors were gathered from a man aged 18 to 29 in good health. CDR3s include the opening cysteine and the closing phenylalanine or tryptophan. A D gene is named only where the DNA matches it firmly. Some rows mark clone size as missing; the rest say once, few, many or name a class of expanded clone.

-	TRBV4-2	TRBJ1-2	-	CASSLSKQGQGGYTF	TGTGCCAGCAGCCTTTCCAAGCAGGGGCAGGGGGGCTACACCTTC
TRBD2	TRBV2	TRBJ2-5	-	CASRRVLTSGAETQYF	TGTGCCAGCAGGAGGGTCCTGACTAGCGGGGCAGAGACCCAGTACTTC
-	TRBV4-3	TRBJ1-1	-	CASSIRGGTEAFF	TGCGCCAGCAGCATCAGGGGAGGCACTGAAGCTTTCTTT
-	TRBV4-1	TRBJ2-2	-	CASSREFAGELFF	TGCGCCAGCAGCCGGGAATTTGCCGGGGAGCTGTTTTTT
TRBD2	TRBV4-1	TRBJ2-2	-	CASSQVLAGLNTGELFF	TGCGCCAGCAGCCAGGTTCTAGCGGGGCTAAACACCGGGGAGCTGTTTTTT
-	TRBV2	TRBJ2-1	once	CASSLGHVQRNEQFF	TGTGCCAGCAGTTTGGGACACGTCCAACGAAATGAGCAGTTCTTC
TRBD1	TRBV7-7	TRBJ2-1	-	CASSFDRGNEQFF	TGTGCTAGCAGCTTTGACAGGGGCAATGAGCAGTTCTTC
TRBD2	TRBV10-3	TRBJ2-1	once	CAIGTGGPSSYNEQFF	TGTGCCATCGGGACGGGGGGGCCCAGCTCCTACAATGAGCAGTTCTTC
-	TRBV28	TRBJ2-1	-	CASRRGGGSYNEQFF	TGTGCCAGCCGAAGAGGGGGGGGCTCCTACAATGAGCAGTTCTTC
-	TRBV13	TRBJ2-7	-	CASSLYKHQVYEQYF	TGTGCCAGCAGCTTATACAAACATCAAGTATACGAGCAGTACTTC
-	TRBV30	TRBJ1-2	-	CAWSDRRGHYGYTF	TGTGCCTGGAGTGACCGCCGGGGTCACTATGGCTACACCTTC
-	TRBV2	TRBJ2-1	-	CASSDPGLGVSYNEQFF	TGTGCCAGCAGTGATCCAGGGTTGGGGGTCTCCTACAATGAGCAGTTCTTC
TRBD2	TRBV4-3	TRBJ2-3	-	CASSQAYVAGGTDTQYF	TGCGCCAGCAGCCAAGCATATGTAGCGGGAGGTACAGATACGCAGTATTTT
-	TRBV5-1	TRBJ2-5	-	CASSTRDGQETQYF	TGCGCCAGCAGTACCCGGGACGGTCAAGAGACCCAGTACTTC
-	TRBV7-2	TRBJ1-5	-	CASSPHLSQPQHF	TGTGCCAGCAGCCCCCACTTGTCCCAGCCCCAGCATTTT
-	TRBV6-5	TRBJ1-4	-	CASSYWGAGANEKLFF	TGTGCCAGCAGTTACTGGGGGGCAGGAGCTAATGAAAAACTGTTTTTT
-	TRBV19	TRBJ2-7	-	CASSNTGPNDEQYF	TGTGCCAGTAGTAATACGGGACCTAACGACGAGCAGTACTTC
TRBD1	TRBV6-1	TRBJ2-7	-	CASSDRDRGRSEYF	TGTGCCAGCAGTGACCGGGACAGGGGGCGTAGTGAGTACTTC
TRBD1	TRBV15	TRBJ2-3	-	CATSRKDRGSTDTQYF	TGTGCCACCAGCAGAAAGGACAGGGGGAGCACAGATACGCAGTATTTT
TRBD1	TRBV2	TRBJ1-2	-	CASSPGTGNGYTF	TGTGCCAGCAGTCCCGGGACAGGGAATGGCTACACCTTC
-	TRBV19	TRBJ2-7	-	CASSPRTASSYEQYF	TGTGCCAGTAGTCCTAGGACGGCGAGCTCCTACGAGCAGTACTTC
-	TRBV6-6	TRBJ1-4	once	CASSYRNEKLFF	TGTGCCAGCAGTTATAGGAATGAAAAACTGTTTTTT
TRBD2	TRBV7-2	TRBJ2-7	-	CASSFTGGRDRYEQYF	TGTGCCAGCAGCTTCACGGGCGGGAGGGATAGATACGAGCAGTACTTC
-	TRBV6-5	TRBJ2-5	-	CASRRGGRETQYF	TGTGCCAGCAGGCGAGGGGGAAGGGAGACCCAGTACTTC
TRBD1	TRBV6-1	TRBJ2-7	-	CANPGQAKGSYEQYF	TGTGCCAACCCCGGACAGGCAAAAGGCTCCTACGAGCAGTACTTC
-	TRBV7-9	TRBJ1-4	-	CASSLQYSNEKLFF	TGTGCCAGCAGCTTACAGTACTCTAATGAAAAACTGTTTTTT
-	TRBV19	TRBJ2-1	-	CASTSGVSNEQFF	-